These 18 T cell receptor beta chains share one sample of origin, sequenced in a study of blood T cell repertoires in COVID-19. Profiled with immunoSEQ multiplex PCR; TCRdb holds only in-frame clones, not every one. Among about 44,000 clones, 75% to 90% were seen once, and the ten largest hold 23%. Material: peripheral blood. The receptors originated from a woman older than 75 in a cohort sampled during active or convalescent COVID-19.

This sequence joins TRBV5-6 and TRBJ2-1; TRBD1 might be the D (5 bases). The CDR3 runs 14 residues. Trimming left V 4 bases short and J 6 bases short, with 14 bases between. Germline V gene data show CDR1 as SGHDT and CDR2 as YYEEEE. The CDR3 loop reads CASSQTVSRNEQFF. The CDR3 DNA reads as TGTGCCAGCAGCCAGACAGTCTCTCGCAATGAGCAGTTCTTC.

V and J are TRBV11-1 and TRBJ1-6; 7 positions agree with TRBD1. The V and J ends lost 4 bases and 7 bases, in that order; junction bases with no gene match: 7. CDR1 SGHAT and CDR2 FQDESV come from the germline V gene (reference sequence). The CDR3 is 15 residues long. The DNA for the CDR3 is TGTGCCAGCAGCTGGACTCCGGGACAGAATTCACCCCTCCACTTT. Its protein is CASSWTPGQNSPLHF.

This clone occurred once. This chain connects TRBV7-2 to TRBJ2-3; 9 nucleotides align to TRBD2. Per germline, CDR1 SGHTA and CDR2 FQGNSA. The CDR3 covers 16 residues. With 5 bases clipped from V and 1 base from J, the junction kept 7 bases outside the gene matches. The CDR3 loop is CASSPRGLARTDTQYF. Written as DNA, the CDR3 is TGTGCCAGCAGCCCAAGGGGACTAGCCCGCACAGATACGCAGTATTTT.

The chain employs TRBV7-9 and TRBJ2-3; TRBD2 aligns across 10 bases. In germline, CDR1 is SEHNR, CDR2 FQNEAQ (reference sequence). V shed 7 bases and J 1 base; nucleotides not matched to a gene: 2. This CDR3 spans 14 amino acids. Here the CDR3 DNA reads TGTGCCAGCACCCTAGCGGGGGGCACAGATACGCAGTATTTT. Amino acid sequence: CASTLAGGTDTQYF.

The rearrangement uses TRBV5-6 and TRBJ1-4; D possibly corresponds to TRBD1 (5 bases). Germline V CDR1 and CDR2: SGHDT, YYEEEE. V was cut by 0 bases and J by 3 bases, with 12 bases left in between. The CDR3 totals 16 residues. The CDR3 reads CASSLASSGPNEKLFF. CDR3 in DNA: TGTGCCAGCAGCTTGGCAAGCTCAGGGCCTAATGAAAAACTGTTTTTT.

This clone occurred once. This chain links TRBV11-2 with TRBJ1-1; no clear D. The germline V gene encodes CDR1 SGHAT and CDR2 FQNNGV. V was shortened by 5 bases and J by 4 bases, with 14 bases between the two germline ends. The CDR3 runs 14 residues. The CDR3 is CASSPGSVVTEAFF. DNA for the CDR3: TGTGCCAGCAGCCCCGGGTCTGTTGTCACTGAAGCTTTCTTT. Full variable domain (missing parts from reference TRBV11-2 and TRBJ1-1): EAGVAQSPRYKIIEKRQSVAFWCNPISGHATLYWYQQILGQGPKLLIQFQNNGVVDDSQLPKDRFSAERLKGVDSTLKIQPAKLEDSAVYLCASSPGSVVTEAFFGQGTRLTVV.

This chain's CDR3 is CASSPTSGRAHEQFF. The CDR3 bases are TGTGCCAGCAGCCCAACTAGCGGGAGGGCCCATGAGCAGTTCTTC. V usage is TRBV9 and J usage is TRBJ2-1, with TRBD2 matching 13 bases. V was clipped by 4 bases and J by 8 bases; unmatched bases: 6. Germline V gives CDR1 SGDLS, CDR2 YYNGEE. The CDR3 is 15 residues long. Supplemented by reference TRBV9 and TRBJ2-1, the full variable domain reads DSGVTQTPKHLITATGQRVTLRCSPRSGDLSVYWYQQSLDQGLQFLIQYYNGEERAKGNILERFSAQQFPDLHSELNLSSLELGDSALYFCASSPTSGRAHEQFFGPGTRLTVL.

The V call is TRBV18, the J call TRBJ2-2, with 7 bases fitting TRBD1. The CDR3 is 15 amino acids. V trimming: 6 bases; J trimming: 1 base; junction bases outside the gene matches: 5. CDR1 and CDR2 (germline): KGHSH, LQKENI. CDR3 sequence (DNA): TGTGCCAGCTCGTATACAGGGGTGAACACCGGGGAGCTGTTTTTT. This gives the protein CASSYTGVNTGELFF.

The V and J genes are TRBV3-1 (or the pseudogene TRBV3-2) and TRBJ1-2, with D perhaps matching TRBD1 (5 bases). This CDR3 comprises 16 residues. Per germline, CDR1 LGHDT and CDR2 YNNKEL (reference sequence). V dropped 0 bases and J dropped 2 bases, with 13 bases sitting between them. DNA of the CDR3: TGTGCCAGCAGCCAAGATCCCTCAGGGTTGAACTATGGCTACACCTTC. It yields the protein CASSQDPSGLNYGYTF.

The V call is TRBV19, the J call TRBJ2-5; perhaps TRBD1 as D (7 bases). V lost 10 bases to trimming and J lost 4 bases, with 34 bases between them. Germline CDR1 LNHDA, CDR2 SQIVND (reference sequence). The CDR3 is 19 residues long. The CDR3 DNA follows: TGTGCCAATGAGGGGGCAAGGGGCCGCCAGGGGCGGAGGGGAGAGACCCAGTACTTC. It encodes CANEGARGRQGRRGETQYF.

This clone was detected only once. V is TRBV7-2 and J is TRBJ2-7; 11 nucleotides agree with TRBD2. The CDR3 runs 15 residues. CDR1 is SGHTA and CDR2 is FQGNSA in the germline V gene. With V trimmed by 5 bases and J by 3 bases, 6 bases remained unmatched. CDR3 bases: TGTGCCAGCAGCATAAAAGGGACTAGCGGCTACGAGCAGTACTTC. This translates into CASSIKGTSGYEQYF.

V and J are TRBV5-4 and TRBJ1-2, with D possibly matching TRBD1 (5 bases). From germline, CDR1 is SGHNT and CDR2 YYREEE (reference sequence). V lost 5 bases, J lost 4 bases, and 9 bases lay in between. The length of the CDR3 is 12 residues. The CDR3 spells CASRFDSYGYTF. DNA of the CDR3: TGTGCCAGCAGATTCGACAGCTATGGCTACACCTTC.

The gene calls are TRBV9 and TRBJ2-5; 7 positions match TRBD1. V shed 2 bases, J shed 7 bases, and the junction held 8 bases outside the gene matches. The CDR3 is made up of 14 amino acids. Germline CDR1 and CDR2: SGDLS and YYNGEE. The CDR3 sequence is CASSVRGNQGTQYF. As DNA, the CDR3 is TGTGCCAGCAGCGTCAGGGGGAATCAGGGGACCCAGTACTTC.

This clone has a single count. The V gene is TRBV11-2, the J gene TRBJ2-1, with 14 bases fitting TRBD2. Germline V CDR1 and CDR2: SGHAT, FQNNGV. The junction had 2 bases not matched to a gene; V was cut back by 6 bases and J by 4 bases. This CDR3 has 15 amino acids. The CDR3 region is CASRRLAGGYNEQFF. CDR3 sequence (DNA): TGTGCCAGCAGACGACTAGCGGGAGGGTACAATGAGCAGTTCTTC.

The chain couples TRBV7-9 to TRBJ2-3; perhaps TRBD1 as D (6 bases). The CDR3 covers 14 residues. The germline gives CDR1 SEHNR, CDR2 FQNEAQ (reference sequence). With 8 bases removed from V and 5 bases from J, the gap between germline ends came to 17 bases. The CDR3 is CASGTGTRQDTQYF. The DNA of the CDR3 is TGTGCCAGCGGAACAGGGACCCGTCAAGATACGCAGTATTTT. Together with reference TRBV7-9 and TRBJ2-3, the CDR3 gives the full variable domain: DTGVSQNPRHKITKRGQNVTFRCDPISEHNRLYWYRQTLGQGPEFLTYFQNEAQLEKSRLLSDRFSAERPKGSFSTLEIQRTEQGDSAMYLCASGTGTRQDTQYFGPGTRLTVL.

This clone was seen just once. CDR3 sequence (DNA): TGTGCCAGCAGCGGTACGGGACAGCCCAATCAGCCCCAGCATTTT. Amino acid sequence: CASSGTGQPNQPQHF. The V and J genes are TRBV11-2 and TRBJ1-5, with 7 bases lining up with TRBD1. Germline trimming cut 5 bases from V and 3 bases from J; bases unmatched to any gene: 7. From germline, CDR1 is SGHAT and CDR2 FQNNGV. The CDR3 is 15 residues long.

V is TRBV10-3 and J is TRBJ2-2, with a tentative D call TRBD2 (6 bases). The germline CDR1 and CDR2 sequences are ENHRY and SYGVKD. V shed 7 bases and J shed 1 base, with 7 bases lying between them. CDR3 length equals 13 residues. The CDR3 spells CAITAGNTGELFF. CDR3 DNA sequence: TGTGCCATCACAGCGGGGAACACCGGGGAGCTGTTTTTT.

The sample holds one count of this clone. The CDR3 protein is CASSLAVLGGGTIYGYTF. The DNA of the CDR3 is TGTGCCAGCAGCTTGGCCGTGTTGGGAGGTGGGACGATCTATGGCTACACCTTC. The rearrangement uses TRBV5-4 and TRBJ1-2, with D tentatively TRBD1 (5 bases). Germline-derived CDR1 and CDR2 are SGHNT and YYREEE (reference sequence). Deletions cut 0 bases from V and 4 bases from J, with 22 bases between. CDR3 length equals 18 residues. Full variable domain (remainder filled in from reference TRBV5-4 and TRBJ1-2): ETGVTQSPTHLIKTRGQQVTLRCSSQSGHNTVSWYQQALGQGPQFIFQYYREEENGRGNFPPRFSGLQFPNYSSELNVNALELDDSALYLCASSLAVLGGGTIYGYTFGSGTRLTVV.